The 31 T cell receptor beta chains given below trace back to one sample, sequenced in a study of blood T cell repertoires in COVID-19. The method was immunoSEQ multiplex PCR; TCRdb's version includes in-frame clones alone and lacks a portion of them. The table records 55,000 to 80,000 clones, approximately 90% of them present only once. The sample consisted of peripheral blood. The receptor set was obtained from a human donor in a cohort sampled during active COVID-19.

The CDR3 bases are TGTGCCAGCACTCGCTTAGGTACGGGACTAGCCAACAATGAGCAGTTCTTC. Its translation: CASTRLGTGLANNEQFF. The chain couples TRBV28 to TRBJ2-1, with 9 bases lining up with TRBD2. Germline V gives CDR1 MDHEN, CDR2 SYDVKM. The CDR3 consists of 17 residues. J lost 5 bases, V lost 7 bases, and 15 bases had no gene match.

J is TRBJ1-6 and V is TRBV6-5; TRBD1 aligns across 7 bases. There are 15 residues in the CDR3. V was clipped by 6 bases and J by 2 bases; unmatched bases: 4. Germline V gene lookup returns CDR1 MNHEY and CDR2 SVGAGI. CDR3 DNA: TGTGCCAGCAGCCCGGACAGGACCTATAATTCACCCCTCCACTTT. Its translation is CASSPDRTYNSPLHF.

This chain uses TRBV7-2 with TRBJ2-2; 10 nucleotides line up with TRBD1. CDR1 and CDR2 from the germline V gene are SGHTA and FQGNSA. This CDR3 region has 15 residues. With 3 bases clipped from V and 4 bases from J, the junction kept 2 bases outside the gene matches. CDR3: CASSLTGGSTGELFF. DNA for the CDR3: TGTGCCAGCAGCTTGACAGGGGGCAGCACCGGGGAGCTGTTTTTT.

This rearrangement joins TRBV29-1 to TRBJ2-5, with a possible D match to TRBD2 (5 bases). The germline gives CDR1 SQVTM, CDR2 ANQGSEA. There are 12 residues in the CDR3. Trimming left V 5 bases short and J 1 base short, with 8 bases between. The CDR3 loop is CSVSRVQETQYF. CDR3 in DNA: TGCAGCGTTTCGAGGGTCCAAGAGACCCAGTACTTC.

The chain links TRBV5-6 to TRBJ2-3; 8 positions match TRBD1. CDR1 and CDR2 (germline): SGHDT, YYEEEE. V gave up 4 bases and J gave up 2 bases; unmatched junction bases: 6. The CDR3 consists of 15 residues. The CDR3 here is CASSLRTGTTDTQYF. The CDR3 DNA reads as TGTGCCAGCAGCCTCCGGACAGGGACCACAGATACGCAGTATTTT.

The gene calls are TRBV14 and TRBJ2-7; D perhaps matches TRBD1 (5 bases). The CDR3 runs to 16 residues. The ends were cut back, 4 bases at V and 0 bases at J, with 16 bases in the middle. Germline lookup yields CDR1 SGHDN and CDR2 FVKESK. The CDR3 sequence: CASSPRRQFVSYEQYF. In DNA, the CDR3 is TGTGCCAGCAGCCCAAGGCGACAGTTTGTCTCCTACGAGCAGTACTTC.

The chain is built from TRBV9 and TRBJ2-5; tentative D call: TRBD2 (5 bases). Germline loops: CDR1 SGDLS, CDR2 YYNGEE. The CDR3 spans 15 residues. V shed 1 base and J shed 5 bases, with 15 bases lying between them. As DNA, the CDR3 is TGTGCCAGCAGCGTAAACTTGGGAGTGGGGGAGACCCAGTACTTC. Translation gives CASSVNLGVGETQYF. Full variable domain (outside the CDR3, taken from reference TRBV9 and TRBJ2-5): DSGVTQTPKHLITATGQRVTLRCSPRSGDLSVYWYQQSLDQGLQFLIQYYNGEERAKGNILERFSAQQFPDLHSELNLSSLELGDSALYFCASSVNLGVGETQYFGPGTRLLVL.

This chain links TRBV24-1 with TRBJ2-2; 7 bases match TRBD1. Unmatched junction bases numbered 0, after V lost 2 bases and J lost 1 base. The germline V gene encodes CDR1 KGHDR and CDR2 SFDVKD. CDR3 length: 15 residues. CDR3 in DNA: TGTGCCACCAGTGATTACAGGGGGAACACCGGGGAGCTGTTTTTT. Translated: CATSDYRGNTGELFF.

V is TRBV2 and J is TRBJ1-4; D is possibly TRBD1 (5 bases). The CDR3 is 17 residues long. Trimming removed 10 bases from V and 3 bases from J, with 24 bases in between. Germline V gives CDR1 SNHLY, CDR2 FYNNEI. CDR3 coding DNA: TGTGCCACCATGGACGGGGGAATCGGAGCGGCTAATGAAAAACTGTTTTTT. Its translation is CATMDGGIGAANEKLFF.

The CDR3 reads CASSLELQGAGQPQHF. The CDR3 region has the DNA TGTGCCAGCAGCTTAGAACTTCAGGGGGCAGGTCAGCCCCAGCATTTT. The chain joins TRBV11-2 to TRBJ1-5; 8 bases are a match to TRBD1. This CDR3 has 16 residues. CDR1 SGHAT and CDR2 FQNNGV come from the germline V gene. Trimming removed 0 bases from V and 6 bases from J; junction bases left unmatched: 7.

The chain recombines TRBV18 with TRBJ1-1; 9 positions match TRBD1. V trimming: 6 bases; J trimming: 1 base; junction bases outside the gene matches: 3. The CDR3 has 14 amino acids. Germline assignment: CDR1 KGHSH and CDR2 LQKENI. CDR3 amino acids: CASSQGQGNTEAFF. The CDR3, as DNA: TGTGCCAGCTCGCAGGGACAGGGGAACACTGAAGCTTTCTTT.

The genes are TRBV28 and TRBJ2-5; TRBD1 aligns across 8 bases. CDR1 is MDHEN and CDR2 is SYDVKM in the germline V gene. This CDR3 spans 13 amino acids. V was pared by 11 bases and J by 4 bases, with 9 bases of the junction left unmatched. CDR3 amino acids: CASQGGFRETQYF. As DNA, the CDR3 is TGTGCCTCACAGGGGGGATTTCGAGAGACCCAGTACTTC.

This clone came up once. The CDR3 loop is CASGWTSGRRRNIQYF. DNA for the CDR3: TGTGCCAGCGGGTGGACTAGCGGGAGAAGGAGAAACATTCAGTACTTC. The chain carries TRBV6-4 and TRBJ2-4; TRBD2 matches at 13 bases. Germline V gives CDR1 MRHNA, CDR2 SNTAGT. The ends lost 8 bases at V and 6 bases at J; junction bases unmatched: 10. This CDR3 region has 16 residues.

The chain has TRBV12-3 or TRBV12-4 and TRBJ2-1, with TRBD2 matching 10 bases. V trimming: 4 bases; J trimming: 9 bases; junction bases outside the gene matches: 0. This CDR3 spans 12 amino acids. The CDR3 nucleotides read TGTGCCAGCAGTTGGACTAGCGGTGAGCAGTTCTTC. Encoded protein: CASSWTSGEQFF.

V and J are TRBV6-5 and TRBJ1-2; D gene ambiguous. Deletions cut 6 bases from V and 4 bases from J, with 18 bases between. The CDR3 runs 15 residues. CDR1 and CDR2 from the germline V gene are MNHEY and SVGAGI. The CDR3 DNA sequence: TGTGCCAGCAGGAGCCCGGGAGGACTAGGCTATGGCTACACCTTC. It encodes CASRSPGGLGYGYTF.

This rearrangement joins TRBV28 to TRBJ1-5; 8 positions agree with TRBD1. This CDR3 comprises 17 residues. The trim removed 7 bases at V and 4 bases at J, leaving 15 bases unmatched. Germline CDR1 is MDHEN and CDR2 is SYDVKM. The chain's CDR3 is CASIPRGLKLINQPQHF. Written as DNA, the CDR3 is TGTGCCAGCATCCCCAGGGGGCTGAAGTTGATAAATCAGCCCCAGCATTTT.

This chain connects TRBV28 to TRBJ2-2; tentative D call: TRBD1 (6 bases). This CDR3 is 15 amino acids long. Trimming cost V 2 bases and J 4 bases, with 11 bases left between them. Germline V gene lookup returns CDR1 MDHEN and CDR2 SYDVKM. CDR3 DNA sequence: TGTGCCAGCAGTTTAGGGGGCTCGGGCACCGGGGAGCTGTTTTTT. Its translation is CASSLGGSGTGELFF.

V usage is TRBV18 and J usage is TRBJ2-1; 9 nucleotides align to TRBD2. The CDR3 contains 16 residues. V dropped 5 bases and J dropped 3; count of bases not matched to a gene: 8. CDR1 is KGHSH, CDR2 LQKENI, per germline. The CDR3 region is CASSDLSGSGYNEQFF. The DNA for the CDR3 is TGTGCCAGCTCAGACCTTAGCGGGAGTGGCTACAATGAGCAGTTCTTC. The variable domain in full, with the rest retrieved from reference TRBV18 and TRBJ2-1, is NAGVMQNPRHLVRRRGQEARLRCSPMKGHSHVYWYRQLPEEGLKFMVYLQKENIIDESGMPKERFSAEFPKEGPSILRIQQVVRGDSAAYFCASSDLSGSGYNEQFFGPGTRLTVL.

DNA for the CDR3: TGCGCCAGCAGCTTGGGGCTTCTAGGGGTGGAGAACACTGAAGCTTTCTTT. This codes for CASSLGLLGVENTEAFF. The chain is built from TRBV5-1 and TRBJ1-1; a weak D match, TRBD1 (5 bases). This CDR3 is built from 17 residues. The V end lost 0 bases, the J end lost 1 base, and 16 bases lay between the germline ends. Germline lookup yields CDR1 SGHRS and CDR2 YFSETQ.

V usage is TRBV2 and J usage is TRBJ1-2; possibly TRBD1 for D (6 bases). The CDR3 consists of 13 residues. Trimming removed 8 bases from V and 6 bases from J, with 16 bases in between. The germline V gene has CDR1 SNHLY and CDR2 FYNNEI. CDR3 protein: CASQTKGGDGYTF. CDR3 nucleotide sequence: TGTGCCAGCCAAACCAAGGGGGGGGATGGCTACACCTTC.

The chain links TRBV7-9 to TRBJ2-7, with TRBD1 matching over 8 bases. Germline CDR1 and CDR2: SEHNR and FQNEAQ (reference sequence). The length of the CDR3 is 16 residues. V gave up 1 base and J gave up 5 bases; unmatched junction bases: 10. CDR3 bases: TGTGCCAGCAGCTTAGACGACAGGGGCCTTCTGAACGAGCAGTACTTC. Residues: CASSLDDRGLLNEQYF. The variable domain in full, with the rest retrieved from reference TRBV7-9 and TRBJ2-7, is DTGVSQNPRHKITKRGQNVTFRCDPISEHNRLYWYRQTLGQGPEFLTYFQNEAQLEKSRLLSDRFSAERPKGSFSTLEIQRTEQGDSAMYLCASSLDDRGLLNEQYFGPGTRLTVT.

This chain links TRBV4-3 with TRBJ2-4; TRBD1 matches 9 bases. The V segment lost 0 bases and the J segment 0 bases; nucleotides outside the gene matches: 6. Per germline, CDR1 LGHNA and CDR2 YSLEER. There are 18 residues in the CDR3. The DNA for the CDR3 is TGCGCCAGCAGCCAAGATCAAGGACAGGGGATAGCCAAAAACATTCAGTACTTC. Translating it yields CASSQDQGQGIAKNIQYF.

The genes are TRBV7-9 and TRBJ2-3; 9 positions agree with TRBD1. With 5 bases clipped from V and 5 bases from J, the junction kept 8 bases outside the gene matches. The CDR3 has 15 residues. CDR1 and CDR2 (germline): SEHNR, FQNEAQ (reference sequence). The CDR3 bases are TGTGCCAGCAGCCCCACACAGGGGGCCCTAGATACGCAGTATTTT. This gives the protein CASSPTQGALDTQYF.

The chain links TRBV10-2 to TRBJ1-6, with 7 bases lining up with TRBD1. CDR1 is WSHSY, CDR2 SAAADI, per germline. CDR3 length equals 15 residues. V lost 6 bases to trimming and J lost 7 bases; unmatched junction nucleotides: 9. For the CDR3, the DNA is TGCGCCAGCAGCCCCGGGACAGATCAAAATTCACCCCTCCACTTT. Translation: CASSPGTDQNSPLHF.

The rearrangement joins TRBV27 to TRBJ2-1, with 9 bases that match TRBD2. The ends lost 7 bases at V and 4 bases at J; junction bases unmatched: 8. CDR3 length: 15 residues. Germline CDR1 reads MNHEY; CDR2 reads SMNVEV (reference sequence). The CDR3 DNA is TGTGCCAGCACCGTAGCGGGAGTGGGATACAATGAGCAGTTCTTC. Amino acids: CASTVAGVGYNEQFF.

The chain recombines TRBV7-9 with TRBJ2-1; 14 nucleotides align to TRBD2. The germline gives CDR1 SEHNR, CDR2 FQNEAQ (reference sequence). The CDR3 consists of 14 residues. V was pared by 3 bases and J by 14 bases, with 6 bases of the junction left unmatched. The CDR3 is CASSLGTSGSGEFF. As DNA, the CDR3 is TGTGCCAGCAGCTTGGGGACTAGCGGGAGTGGGGAGTTCTTC.

The gene calls are TRBV10-3 and TRBJ2-7, with 15 bases identical to TRBD2. Per germline, CDR1 ENHRY and CDR2 SYGVKD. J gave up 0 bases and V 8 bases, and 20 bases lay outside the gene matches. The CDR3 extends over 21 amino acids. The CDR3 coding sequence is TGTGCCATCCTGTTCTTAATGGGAACGGGACTAGCGGGGGGTCTCTCCTACGAGCAGTACTTC. It translates to CAILFLMGTGLAGGLSYEQYF.

The rearrangement uses TRBV6-2 or TRBV6-3 and TRBJ2-7; D gene unclear. CDR1 is MNHEY, CDR2 SVGEGT, per germline. The CDR3 is 14 amino acids. Trimming took 0 bases from V and 3 from J, leaving 9 bases between them. CDR3 coding DNA: TGTGCCAGCAGTTACTCACCTTCGGTCTACGAGCAGTACTTC. Its translation is CASSYSPSVYEQYF.

The rearrangement links TRBV24-1 to TRBJ2-3, with TRBD2 matching over 7 bases. Losses at the gene ends were 3 bases for V and 2 bases for J; bases not matched to a gene: 7. The germline V gene encodes CDR1 KGHDR and CDR2 SFDVKD. The length of the CDR3 is 16 residues. The CDR3 spells CATSDLGGTTTDTQYF. CDR3 DNA: TGTGCCACCAGTGATCTCGGGGGGACCACCACAGATACGCAGTATTTT.

The chain carries TRBV28 and TRBJ2-7; 10 bases map to TRBD2. J lost 2 bases, V lost 4 bases, and 5 bases had no gene match. Per the germline V gene, CDR1 is MDHEN and CDR2 is SYDVKM. This CDR3 comprises 15 residues. The CDR3: CASSSLSGRAYEQYF. The CDR3 DNA sequence: TGTGCCAGCAGTTCCCTCAGCGGGAGGGCCTACGAGCAGTACTTC.

V usage is TRBV28 and J usage is TRBJ2-1, with 8 bases aligning to TRBD2. Germline CDR1 is MDHEN and CDR2 is SYDVKM. The CDR3 spans 15 residues. The ends lost 3 bases at V and 4 bases at J; junction bases unmatched: 5. The CDR3 region has the DNA TGTGCCAGCAGTTTGAAGCGGGAGCCTTACAATGAGCAGTTCTTC. This translates into CASSLKREPYNEQFF.